This T cell receptor (beta chain) was obtained from a study of blood T cell repertoires in COVID-19. The assay was immunoSEQ multiplex PCR, and TCRdb's table has in-frame clones only and misses some. The sample has about 250,000 clones; approximately 83% are singletons. CDR3 length: 14 amino acids. With 5 bases removed from V and 1 base from J, the gap between germline ends came to 11 bases. Germline V lookup: CDR1 MDHEN, CDR2 SYDVKM. The chain couples TRBV28 to TRBJ1-1; weak D call: TRBD1 (5 bases). The receptor comes from a woman between 35 and 50 years old who had been exposed to COVID-19. Sequencing input: PBMCs or T cells enriched from blood (not recorded which). CDR3: CASSPGGGNTEAFF. CDR3 coding DNA: TGTGCCAGCAGTCCCGGGGGAGGGAACACTGAAGCTTTCTTT.